This entry lists 31 T cell receptor beta chains sequenced from one sample in a study of technical replicates of blood from several donors. Method: immunoSEQ multiplex PCR; TCRdb's copy keeps in-frame clones and lacks some. The sample includes 70,000 or so clones, 75% to 90% of them seen just once. The material sequenced was PBMCs. These receptors were collected from a human donor in good health. Some clones in this sample may be carry-over from other donors' samples.

This clone has a handful of counts. J is TRBJ1-1 and V is TRBV7-9, with TRBD1 as a possible D gene (5 bases). Germline values: CDR1 SEHNR, CDR2 FQNEAQ (reference sequence). This CDR3 comprises 13 residues. V was shortened by 7 bases and J by 2 bases, with 11 bases between the two germline ends. CDR3 bases: TGTGCCAGCACCTGGGGGGTAAACACTGAAGCTTTCTTT. This encodes CASTWGVNTEAFF.

V and J are TRBV5-1 and TRBJ2-1; 11 bases align to TRBD2. Trimming removed 7 bases from V and 6 bases from J; junction bases left unmatched: 12. Germline CDR1 SGHRS, CDR2 YFSETQ. CDR3 length equals 16 residues. The CDR3 loop reads CASGRGLAGGLNEQFF. DNA for the CDR3: TGCGCCAGCGGAAGGGGTCTAGCGGGAGGCCTCAATGAGCAGTTCTTC.

V and J are TRBV5-6 and TRBJ2-7, with D unclear. This CDR3 region has 15 residues. Germline assignment: CDR1 SGHDT and CDR2 YYEEEE. Trimming removed 1 base from V and 3 bases from J, with 14 bases in between. The chain's CDR3 is CASSLNPSPVYEQYF. Here the CDR3 DNA reads TGTGCCAGCAGCTTGAACCCTAGTCCTGTCTACGAGCAGTACTTC. The whole variable domain, remainder taken from reference TRBV5-6 and TRBJ2-7, is DAGVTQSPTHLIKTRGQQVTLRCSPKSGHDTVSWYQQALGQGPQFIFQYYEEEERQRGNFPDRFSGHQFPNYSSELNVNALLLGDSALYLCASSLNPSPVYEQYFGPGTRLTVT.

The V and J genes are TRBV5-1 and TRBJ2-5, with 7 bases identical to TRBD2. This CDR3 has 14 residues. CDR1 is SGHRS, CDR2 YFSETQ, per germline. Trimming cost V 0 bases and J 5 bases; bases outside gene matches: 4. The CDR3, as DNA: TGCGCCAGCAGCTTGGGGACTAGTTCCGAGACCCAGTACTTC. Translation gives CASSLGTSSETQYF.

The V call is TRBV2, the J call TRBJ2-2, with TRBD2 identical over 10 bases. This CDR3 has 15 amino acids. V lost 7 bases to trimming and J lost 5 bases; unmatched junction nucleotides: 7. Germline CDR1 SNHLY, CDR2 FYNNEI. Here the CDR3 DNA reads TGTGCCAGCACATCTAGCGGGGGAGGAACCGGGGAGCTGTTTTTT. Translation: CASTSSGGGTGELFF.

This chain connects TRBV4-3 to TRBJ2-7; D is perhaps TRBD2 (6 bases). Deletions cut 0 bases from V and 2 bases from J, with 11 bases between. The CDR3 runs to 15 residues. From germline, CDR1 is LGHNA and CDR2 YSLEER. CDR3 in DNA: TGCGCCAGCAGCCAAGATCGCGGGGTAACCTACGAGCAGTACTTC. Amino acid sequence: CASSQDRGVTYEQYF.

The chain carries TRBV5-1 and TRBJ2-1; 7 nucleotides match TRBD2. The CDR3 is 15 residues long. Germline V gene sequence: CDR1 SGHRS, CDR2 YFSETQ. V lost 3 bases and J lost 8; bases outside the gene matches: 11. In DNA, the CDR3 is TGCGCCAGCAGCTGGGGAGCTGGGGGGGATCATGAGCAGTTCTTC. It translates to CASSWGAGGDHEQFF.

The chain employs TRBV27 and TRBJ2-7; tentatively, D is TRBD1 (6 bases). The CDR3 loop spans 14 amino acids. Germline values: CDR1 MNHEY, CDR2 SMNVEV (reference sequence). V was clipped by 4 bases and J by 3 bases, with 13 bases between them. The CDR3 coding sequence is TGTGCCAGCAGTTCCACAGGGATCCTCTACGAGCAGTACTTC. Translated: CASSSTGILYEQYF.

The chain is built from TRBV6-5 and TRBJ1-1; D unresolved. Trimming pared 6 bases from V and 4 bases from J, leaving 15 bases between. Germline V lookup: CDR1 MNHEY, CDR2 SVGAGI. The CDR3 contains 14 residues. CDR3 in DNA: TGTGCCAGCAGCCTAGGAGGGAGTCCCACTGAAGCTTTCTTT. This gives the protein CASSLGGSPTEAFF.

This clone was counted a single time. The rearrangement links TRBV28 to TRBJ1-1; 7 bases map to TRBD1. The length of the CDR3 is 14 residues. V shed 3 bases and J 10 bases; nucleotides not matched to a gene: 11. Germline V CDR1 and CDR2: MDHEN, SYDVKM. The CDR3 region has the DNA TGTGCCAGCAGTTTGCCAAGTCGACAGGGAAGAGCTTTCTTT. Translation gives CASSLPSRQGRAFF.

The chain couples TRBV7-9 to TRBJ2-7, with a possible D match to TRBD2 (5 bases). The ends were cut back, 3 bases at V and 4 bases at J, with 16 bases in the middle. CDR3 length: 15 residues. Germline V lookup: CDR1 SEHNR, CDR2 FQNEAQ (reference sequence). CDR3 protein: CASSLGADRIYEQYF. DNA of the CDR3: TGTGCCAGCAGCTTGGGAGCGGACCGGATATACGAGCAGTACTTC. Full variable domain (rest looked up from reference TRBV7-9 and TRBJ2-7): DTGVSQNPRHKITKRGQNVTFRCDPISEHNRLYWYRQTLGQGPEFLTYFQNEAQLEKSRLLSDRFSAERPKGSFSTLEIQRTEQGDSAMYLCASSLGADRIYEQYFGPGTRLTVT.

This chain connects TRBV5-4 to TRBJ1-4; D unresolved. Germline CDR1 reads SGHNT; CDR2 reads YYREEE (reference sequence). The length of the CDR3 is 15 residues. The V end was cut by 4 bases, the J end by 8 bases, with 18 bases between. CDR3 amino acids: CASSHPDSEGEKLFF. CDR3 sequence (DNA): TGTGCCAGCAGCCACCCGGACTCGGAAGGGGAAAAACTGTTTTTT.

The V call is TRBV19, the J call TRBJ2-7; a possible D gene is TRBD2 (5 bases). Germline values: CDR1 LNHDA, CDR2 SQIVND (reference sequence). The CDR3 extends over 13 amino acids. V was cut by 3 bases and J by 5 bases, with 11 bases left in between. The CDR3 sequence is CASSILARNEQYF. DNA for the CDR3: TGTGCCAGTAGTATCCTAGCTCGGAACGAGCAGTACTTC.

The chain uses TRBV4-2 and TRBJ2-3, with D maybe TRBD2 (6 bases). From germline, CDR1 is LGHNA and CDR2 YNFKEQ. There are 16 residues in the CDR3. V was cut by 5 bases and J by 0 bases, with 15 bases left in between. DNA of the CDR3: TGTGCCAGCAGCACCCCGGAGGGATCTAGCACAGATACGCAGTATTTT. It encodes CASSTPEGSSTDTQYF.

J is TRBJ2-7 and V is TRBV27; 11 positions match TRBD1. With V trimmed by 4 bases and J by 3 bases, 5 bases remained unmatched. CDR1 is MNHEY, CDR2 SMNVEV, per germline (reference sequence). This CDR3 contains 15 residues. The CDR3 here is CASSSTGTGGYEQYF. The CDR3 DNA follows: TGTGCCAGCAGTTCAACCGGGACAGGGGGCTACGAGCAGTACTTC.

The chain employs TRBV5-1 and TRBJ1-4; 11 nucleotides match TRBD1. Germline V gives CDR1 SGHRS, CDR2 YFSETQ. Trimming at V came to 4 bases and at J to 4 bases, leaving 6 bases not matched to a gene. CDR3 size: 16 residues. Here the CDR3 DNA reads TGCGCCAGCAGCGAGGACAGGGGGCAGGGTAATGAAAAACTGTTTTTT. Protein product: CASSEDRGQGNEKLFF. The variable domain in full, with the rest retrieved from reference TRBV5-1 and TRBJ1-4, is KAGVTQTPRYLIKTRGQQVTLSCSPISGHRSVSWYQQTPGQGLQFLFEYFSETQRNKGNFPGRFSGRQFSNSRSEMNVSTLELGDSALYLCASSEDRGQGNEKLFFGSGTQLSVL.

In its sample, this clone was seen once. This chain joins TRBV7-2 and TRBJ2-5; tentative D call: TRBD2 (6 bases). The CDR3 is made up of 18 amino acids. Germline V gives CDR1 SGHTA, CDR2 FQGNSA. Trimming shortened V by 4 bases and J by 1 base, and 22 bases separated the two germline ends. The CDR3 region has the DNA TGTGCCAGCAGCTCGTGGGGTAGTGGTAGCGGAGGCCAAGAGACCCAGTACTTC. This translates into CASSSWGSGSGGQETQYF.

The chain uses TRBV7-3 and TRBJ2-1, with 15 bases that match TRBD2. V lost 5 bases, J lost 7 bases, and 6 bases stayed unmatched. This CDR3 spans 16 amino acids. Germline CDR1 SGHTA, CDR2 FQGTGA. The CDR3 bases are TGTGCCAGCAGCCCACGGACTAGCGGGGGGGCTAATGAGCAGTTCTTC. Encoded protein: CASSPRTSGGANEQFF.

There are a few counts of this clone. This chain joins TRBV7-2 and TRBJ2-1; TRBD1 agrees at 8 bases. The CDR3 consists of 18 residues. The germline V gene has CDR1 SGHTA and CDR2 FQGNSA. J gave up 8 bases and V 4 bases, and 19 bases lay outside the gene matches. The CDR3 here is CASSSPIGRQGLRDEQFF. The CDR3 DNA reads TGTGCCAGCAGCTCCCCCATTGGGAGACAGGGGTTGAGAGATGAGCAGTTCTTC.

The chain recombines TRBV29-1 with TRBJ1-2; TRBD1 might be the D (5 bases). Germline lookup yields CDR1 SQVTM and CDR2 ANQGSEA. This CDR3 has 16 residues. Trimming left V 3 bases short and J 4 bases short, with 21 bases between. The CDR3 region is CSVDGGRDDRSYGYTF. DNA of the CDR3: TGCAGCGTTGATGGGGGGAGGGACGATCGCTCCTATGGCTACACCTTC.

This sequence joins TRBV6-1 and TRBJ1-6; 7 bases fit TRBD1. J gave up 4 bases and V 7 bases, and 7 bases lay outside the gene matches. Germline loops: CDR1 MNHNS, CDR2 SASEGT. CDR3 length equals 15 residues. Written as DNA, the CDR3 is TGTGCCAGCAATTCTGACAGGGTATATAATTCACCCCTCCACTTT. Translated, it gives CASNSDRVYNSPLHF.

This sequence joins TRBV5-1 and TRBJ2-2; 11 bases match TRBD2. There are 17 residues in the CDR3. CDR1 and CDR2 (germline): SGHRS, YFSETQ. Trimming at V came to 2 bases and at J to 1 base, leaving 4 bases not matched to a gene. CDR3 sequence (DNA): TGCGCCAGCAGCTTCCGACTAGCGGGACTGAACACCGGGGAGCTGTTTTTT. Its translation: CASSFRLAGLNTGELFF.

The V and J genes are TRBV18 and TRBJ2-1; D unresolved. Germline CDR1 KGHSH, CDR2 LQKENI. With 6 bases removed from V and 5 bases from J, the gap between germline ends came to 17 bases. The CDR3 spans 15 residues. In DNA form, the CDR3 reads TGTGCCAGCTCCCCAAGTGAACTACCAAACAATGAGCAGTTCTTC. It encodes CASSPSELPNNEQFF.

The V and J genes are TRBV6-4 and TRBJ2-3; 8 nucleotides line up with TRBD2. The CDR3 is 15 amino acids. V gave up 2 bases and J gave up 0 bases; unmatched junction bases: 1. Germline V lookup: CDR1 MRHNA, CDR2 SNTAGT. CDR3 region: CASSDGGGSTDTQYF. The CDR3 DNA reads TGTGCCAGCAGTGACGGCGGGGGGAGCACAGATACGCAGTATTTT.

A few counts support this clone. V usage is TRBV30 and J usage is TRBJ2-3; the match to TRBD2 covers 10 bases. This CDR3 has 17 residues. Trimming cost V 5 bases and J 4 bases; bases outside gene matches: 15. Germline CDR1 reads GTSNPN; CDR2 reads SVGIG (reference sequence). CDR3 in amino acids: CAWGLADYETSPDTQYF. The CDR3 coding sequence is TGTGCCTGGGGACTAGCGGACTACGAAACCTCCCCAGATACGCAGTATTTT.

This rearrangement joins TRBV4-3 to TRBJ1-4, with TRBD1 matching over 8 bases. Per the germline V gene, CDR1 is LGHNA and CDR2 is YSLEER. V lost 1 base and J lost 5; bases outside the gene matches: 0. The CDR3 is made up of 14 amino acids. CDR3 residues: CASSQGQGNEKLFF. Written as DNA, the CDR3 is TGCGCCAGCAGCCAAGGACAGGGGAATGAAAAACTGTTTTTT.

V usage is TRBV27 and J usage is TRBJ2-5; D is possibly TRBD2 (6 bases). V was trimmed by 4 bases and J by 5 bases, leaving 14 bases between them. There are 14 residues in the CDR3. The germline V gene has CDR1 MNHEY and CDR2 SMNVEV (reference sequence). CDR3: CASSYHPGGETQYF. The CDR3 coding sequence is TGTGCCAGCAGTTACCACCCTGGGGGGGAGACCCAGTACTTC.

This chain uses TRBV10-3 with TRBJ1-3, with a possible D match to TRBD1 (6 bases). This CDR3 comprises 14 residues. Germline V gene data show CDR1 as ENHRY and CDR2 as SYGVKD. V lost 10 bases and J 2 bases, leaving 15 bases between the germline ends. CDR3 loop: CANSPAGAGNTIYF. The CDR3, as DNA: TGTGCCAATAGTCCGGCAGGGGCTGGAAACACCATATATTTT.

J is TRBJ2-6 and V is TRBV7-8; a possible D gene is TRBD1 (5 bases). Per the germline V gene, CDR1 is SGHVS and CDR2 is FQNEAQ. This CDR3 is built from 13 residues. V lost 6 bases and J lost 2, with 5 bases in between. CDR3 amino acids: CASRGPGANVLTF. The CDR3 nucleotides are TGTGCCAGCAGGGGGCCTGGGGCCAACGTCCTGACTTTC.

The CDR3 loop reads CASRREGVGRNIQYF. The CDR3 DNA reads TGCGCCAGCAGGAGAGAGGGGGTCGGTAGAAACATTCAGTACTTC. V and J are TRBV5-1 and TRBJ2-4; possible D gene TRBD1, 6 bases. Germline CDR1 reads SGHRS; CDR2 reads YFSETQ. The V end lost 5 bases, the J end lost 6 bases, and 18 bases lay between the germline ends. The CDR3 covers 15 residues.

V usage is TRBV7-2 and J usage is TRBJ1-2; a weak D match, TRBD1 (6 bases). The germline V and J ends were trimmed by 0 bases and 3 bases, with 14 bases remaining between them. Germline CDR1 is SGHTA and CDR2 is FQGNSA. The CDR3 is 16 residues long. The CDR3 spells CASSLARGQLDYGYTF. CDR3 DNA sequence: TGTGCCAGCAGCTTAGCTCGGGGACAATTAGACTATGGCTACACCTTC.